This TCR beta chain was found in a study of low-dose radiotherapy and immunotherapy resistance in tumors. Whole-study context: Cohort 1 patients were irradiated with 0.5 Gy fractions every 2 weeks to 6.5 Gy total. Every two weeks, the protocol called for intravenous cyclophosphamide at 200 mg/m2. It was given one day before each radiation and immunotherapy administration. Aspirin was taken orally by patients at 300 mg daily for four cycles from cycle 1 day 1.

Priming of first-strand cDNA relied on TRAV- and TRBV-specific primers (covering alpha and beta chains). Amplification of TCRs used a constant-region primer and V-primer adapter for 20 PCR cycles. Following isolation, mRNA was amplified via in vitro transcription. TCRdb recomputed calls from the reads with MiXCR, one row per CDR3 protein. The sample lists around 6,000 distinct CDR3 sequences, 60% to 75% occurring once. The table lists this clonotype with a few counts. The CDR3 sequence is 15 residues long. V dropped 2 bases and J dropped 0 bases, with 9 bases sitting between them. The germline V gene encodes CDR1 SEHNR and CDR2 FQNEAQ (reference sequence).

This sequence was found in a human donor with advanced metastatic prostate, ovarian, gallbladder or colorectal cancer (not recorded which). This table probably holds off-target reads from a library built for another chain. The rearrangement joins TRBV7-9 to TRBJ2-3; D could derive from TRBD1 or TRBD2 (5 bases each). Here the CDR3 DNA reads TGTGCCAGCAGCTTAAGGGACGCAAGCACAGATACGCAGTATTTT. It is translated as CASSLRDASTDTQYF.